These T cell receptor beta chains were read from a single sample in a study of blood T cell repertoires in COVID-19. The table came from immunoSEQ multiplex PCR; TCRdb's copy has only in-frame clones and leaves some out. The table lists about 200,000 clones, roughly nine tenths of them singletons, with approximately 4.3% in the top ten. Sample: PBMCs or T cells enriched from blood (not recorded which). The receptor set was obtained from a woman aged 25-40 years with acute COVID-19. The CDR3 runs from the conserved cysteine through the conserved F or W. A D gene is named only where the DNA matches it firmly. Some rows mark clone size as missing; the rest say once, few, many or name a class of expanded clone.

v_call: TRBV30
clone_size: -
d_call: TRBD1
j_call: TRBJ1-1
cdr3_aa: CAWSVKLWGTGSGQGAAFF
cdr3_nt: TGTGCCTGGAGTGTAAAACTTTGGGGAACGGGATCGGGACAGGGGGCGGCTTTCTTT

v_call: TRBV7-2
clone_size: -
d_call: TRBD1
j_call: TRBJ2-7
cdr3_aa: CASSWDRGGYEQYF
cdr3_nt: TGTGCCAGCAGCTGGGACAGGGGAGGCTACGAGCAGTACTTC

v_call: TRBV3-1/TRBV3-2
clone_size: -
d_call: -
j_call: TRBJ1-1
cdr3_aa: CASSRSEGGTEAFF
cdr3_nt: TGTGCCAGCAGCCGGTCTGAGGGAGGGACTGAAGCTTTCTTT

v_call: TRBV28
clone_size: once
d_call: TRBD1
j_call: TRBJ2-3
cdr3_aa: CASSLFAGGLADTQYF
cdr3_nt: TGTGCCAGCAGTTTATTCGCAGGGGGCTTGGCAGATACGCAGTATTTT

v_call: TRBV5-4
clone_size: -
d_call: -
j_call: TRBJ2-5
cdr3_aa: CASSAGSFAETQYF
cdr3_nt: TGTGCCAGCAGCGCCGGGTCCTTCGCAGAGACCCAGTACTTC

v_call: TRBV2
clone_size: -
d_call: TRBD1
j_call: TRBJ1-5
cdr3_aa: CASQDRGGYQPQHF
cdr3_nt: TGTGCCAGCCAAGACAGGGGTGGCTATCAGCCCCAGCATTTT

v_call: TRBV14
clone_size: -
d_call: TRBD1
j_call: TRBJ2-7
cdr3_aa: CASSLRTGLYEQYF
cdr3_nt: TGTGCCAGCAGCCTCCGGACAGGTCTCTACGAGCAGTACTTC

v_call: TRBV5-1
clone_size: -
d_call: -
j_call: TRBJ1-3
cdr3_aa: CASSSSGSGNTIYF
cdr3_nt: TGCGCCAGCAGCTCCTCGGGCTCTGGAAACACCATATATTTT

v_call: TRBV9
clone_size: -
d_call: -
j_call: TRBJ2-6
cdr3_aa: CASSVLWGAGANVLTF
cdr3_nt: TGTGCCAGCAGCGTATTGTGGGGCGCTGGGGCCAACGTCCTGACTTTC

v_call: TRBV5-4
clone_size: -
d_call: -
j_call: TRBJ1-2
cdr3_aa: CASSPTRQAYRAWYGYTF
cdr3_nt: TGTGCCAGCAGCCCTACGCGACAGGCTTACCGGGCGTGGTATGGCTACACCTTC

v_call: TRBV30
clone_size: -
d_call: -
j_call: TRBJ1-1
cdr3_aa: CAWSRTGSEAFF
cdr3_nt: TGTGCCTGGAGCCGAACCGGGTCTGAAGCTTTCTTT

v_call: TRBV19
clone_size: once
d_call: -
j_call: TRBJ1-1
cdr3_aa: CASTPTLNTEAFF
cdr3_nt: TGTGCCAGTACCCCGACTCTGAACACTGAAGCTTTCTTT

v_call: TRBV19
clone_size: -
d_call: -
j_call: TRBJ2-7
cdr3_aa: CASSEVIRNEQYF
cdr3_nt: TGTGCCAGTAGTGAGGTTATAAGGAACGAGCAGTACTTC

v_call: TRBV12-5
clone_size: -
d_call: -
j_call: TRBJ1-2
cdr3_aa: CASGLGPRDTDGYTF
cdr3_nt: TGTGCTAGTGGTTTGGGCCCCCGGGACACTGATGGCTACACCTTC

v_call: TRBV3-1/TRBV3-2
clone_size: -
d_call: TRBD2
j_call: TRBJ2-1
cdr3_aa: CASSQSQAGGDYNEQFF
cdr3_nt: TGTGCCAGCAGCCAAAGCCAGGCGGGGGGGGACTACAATGAGCAGTTCTTC

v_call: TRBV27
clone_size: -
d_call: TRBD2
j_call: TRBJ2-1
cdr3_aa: CASRATSGGAYEQFF
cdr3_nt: TGTGCCAGCAGAGCAACTAGCGGGGGTGCCTATGAGCAGTTCTTC

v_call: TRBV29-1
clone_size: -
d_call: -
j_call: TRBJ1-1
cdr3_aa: CSGSQGIVTEAFF
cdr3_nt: TGCAGCGGTTCGCAGGGAATCGTAACTGAAGCTTTCTTT

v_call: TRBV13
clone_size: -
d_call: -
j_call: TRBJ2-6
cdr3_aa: CASSLRAAGGGANVLTF
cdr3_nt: TGTGCCAGCAGCCTTAGGGCGGCGGGTGGAGGGGCCAACGTCCTGACTTTC

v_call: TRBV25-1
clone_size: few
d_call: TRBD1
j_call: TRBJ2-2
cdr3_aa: CASSAQGAMGTGELFF
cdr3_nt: TGTGCCAGCAGTGCCCAGGGGGCTATGGGCACCGGGGAGCTGTTTTTT

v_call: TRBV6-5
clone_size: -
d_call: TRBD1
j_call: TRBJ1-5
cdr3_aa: CASSYAGTGGDQPQHF
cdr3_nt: TGTGCCAGCAGTTACGCCGGGACAGGGGGTGATCAGCCCCAGCATTTT

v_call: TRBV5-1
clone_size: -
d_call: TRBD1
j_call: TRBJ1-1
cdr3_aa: CASSPTGTGGNTEAFF
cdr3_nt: TGCGCCAGCAGCCCGACCGGGACAGGAGGGAACACTGAAGCTTTCTTT

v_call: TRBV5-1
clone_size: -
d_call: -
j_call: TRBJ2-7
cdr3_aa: CASSFSGSYEQYF
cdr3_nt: TGCGCCAGCAGCTTTAGCGGCTCCTACGAGCAGTACTTC

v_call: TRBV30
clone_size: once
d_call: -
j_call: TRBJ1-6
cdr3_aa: CAWSRGSGMNSPLHF
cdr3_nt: TGTGCCTGGTCCCGGGGGTCGGGAATGAATTCACCCCTCCACTTT

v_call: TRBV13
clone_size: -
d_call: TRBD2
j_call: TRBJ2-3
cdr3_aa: CASSLDGLASTDTQYF
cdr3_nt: TGTGCCAGCAGCTTAGACGGACTAGCAAGCACAGATACGCAGTATTTT

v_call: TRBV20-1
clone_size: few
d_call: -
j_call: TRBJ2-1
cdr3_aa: CSARLVTEQFF
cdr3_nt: TGCAGTGCTAGACTAGTCACTGAGCAGTTCTTC

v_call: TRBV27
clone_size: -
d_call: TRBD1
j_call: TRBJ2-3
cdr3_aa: CASRQGGTDTQYF
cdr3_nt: TGTGCCTCGCGACAGGGGGGAACAGATACGCAGTATTTT

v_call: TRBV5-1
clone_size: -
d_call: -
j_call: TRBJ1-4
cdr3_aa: CASSANRATNEKLFF
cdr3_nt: TGCGCCAGCAGCGCCAACAGGGCGACTAATGAAAAACTGTTTTTT

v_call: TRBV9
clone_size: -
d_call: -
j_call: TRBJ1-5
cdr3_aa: CASSVGDGGLGSNQPQHF
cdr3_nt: TGTGCCAGCAGCGTAGGCGACGGAGGGTTGGGCAGCAATCAGCCCCAGCATTTT

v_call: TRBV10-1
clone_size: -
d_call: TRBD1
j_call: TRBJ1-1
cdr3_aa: CASSEGTGEHTEAFF
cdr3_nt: TGCGCCAGCAGTGAGGGGACAGGGGAACACACTGAAGCTTTCTTT

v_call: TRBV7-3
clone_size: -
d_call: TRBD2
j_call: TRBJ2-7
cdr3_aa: CASSLSSGGYEQYF
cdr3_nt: TGTGCCAGCAGCTTATCTAGCGGGGGTTACGAGCAGTACTTC

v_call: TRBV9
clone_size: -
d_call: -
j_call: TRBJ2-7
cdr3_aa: CASSVGGVRGSYEQYF
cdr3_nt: TGTGCCAGCAGCGTAGGGGGGGTCCGTGGCTCCTACGAGCAGTACTTC

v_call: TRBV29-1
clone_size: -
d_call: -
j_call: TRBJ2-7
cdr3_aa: CSVYAGYHEQYF
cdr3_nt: TGCAGCGTTTACGCAGGGTACCACGAGCAGTACTTC

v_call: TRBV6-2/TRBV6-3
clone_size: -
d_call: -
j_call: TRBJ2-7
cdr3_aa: CASSSYRGLRSYEQYF
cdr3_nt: TGTGCCAGCAGTTCCTACCGCGGACTACGTTCCTACGAGCAGTACTTC

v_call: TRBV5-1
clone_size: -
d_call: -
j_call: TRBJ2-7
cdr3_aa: CASSPILGAAYEQYF
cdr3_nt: TGCGCCAGCAGCCCGATTCTGGGGGCCGCCTACGAGCAGTACTTC

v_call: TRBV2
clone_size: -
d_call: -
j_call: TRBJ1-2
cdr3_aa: CASREGRSGYTF
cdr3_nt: TGTGCCAGCCGGGAGGGGCGTTCTGGCTACACCTTC

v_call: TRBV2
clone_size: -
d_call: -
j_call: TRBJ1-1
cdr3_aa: CATTPQALNTEAFF
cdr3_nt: TGTGCCACTACCCCCCAGGCCCTGAACACTGAAGCTTTCTTT

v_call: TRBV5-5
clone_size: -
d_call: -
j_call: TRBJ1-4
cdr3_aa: CASSFSYRDEKLFF
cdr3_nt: TGTGCCAGCAGCTTTAGTTACAGGGATGAAAAACTGTTTTTT

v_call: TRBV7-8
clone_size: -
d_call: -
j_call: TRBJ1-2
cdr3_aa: CASSLIRDTNYGYTF
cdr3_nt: TGTGCCAGCAGCTTAATTCGGGACACTAACTATGGCTACACCTTC

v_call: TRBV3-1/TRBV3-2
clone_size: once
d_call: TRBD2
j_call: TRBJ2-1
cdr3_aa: CASSRLAGGSSGQFF
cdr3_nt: TGTGCCAGCAGTCGACTAGCGGGGGGCTCGTCTGGGCAGTTCTTC

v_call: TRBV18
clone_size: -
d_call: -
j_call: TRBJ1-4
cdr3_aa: CASSPGQFLRSNEKLFF
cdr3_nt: TGTGCCAGCTCACCAGGACAGTTTTTGAGGTCTAATGAAAAACTGTTTTTT

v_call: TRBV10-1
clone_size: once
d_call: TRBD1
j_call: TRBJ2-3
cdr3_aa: CASSDPPGQGSTDTQYF
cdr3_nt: TGCGCCAGCAGTGACCCTCCGGGACAGGGGAGCACAGATACGCAGTATTTT

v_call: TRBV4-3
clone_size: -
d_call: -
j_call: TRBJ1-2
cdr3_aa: CASSQGPGELGYTF
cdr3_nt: TGCGCCAGCAGCCAAGGCCCGGGGGAGTTGGGCTACACCTTC

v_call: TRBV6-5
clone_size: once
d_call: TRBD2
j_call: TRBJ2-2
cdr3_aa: CASSSSGSGLIGELFF
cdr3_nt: TGTGCCAGCAGTTCTAGCGGGTCCGGCCTTATCGGGGAGCTGTTTTTT

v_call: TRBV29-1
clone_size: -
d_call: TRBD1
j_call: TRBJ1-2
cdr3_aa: CSVGTGGNYGYTF
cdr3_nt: TGCAGCGTCGGGACAGGGGGCAACTATGGCTACACCTTC

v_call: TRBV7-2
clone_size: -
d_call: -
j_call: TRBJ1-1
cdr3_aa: CASSPTRTENTEAFF
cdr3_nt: TGTGCCAGCAGCCCTACTCGGACAGAAAACACTGAAGCTTTCTTT

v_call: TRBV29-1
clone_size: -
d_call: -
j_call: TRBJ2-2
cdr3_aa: CSVEPQNTGELFF
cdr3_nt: TGCAGCGTTGAGCCACAGAACACCGGGGAGCTGTTTTTT

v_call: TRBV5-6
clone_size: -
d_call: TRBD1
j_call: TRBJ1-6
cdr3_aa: CASSLQGIYSPLHF
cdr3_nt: TGTGCCAGCAGCTTACAGGGGATATACTCACCCCTCCACTTT

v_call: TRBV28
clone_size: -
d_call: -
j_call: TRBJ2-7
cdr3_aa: CASKFSAYEQYF
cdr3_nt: TGTGCCAGCAAGTTTTCAGCCTACGAGCAGTACTTC

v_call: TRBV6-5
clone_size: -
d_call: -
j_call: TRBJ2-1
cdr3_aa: CASSYGAGASNEQFF
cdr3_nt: TGTGCCAGCAGTTACGGCGCGGGGGCCTCCAATGAGCAGTTCTTC

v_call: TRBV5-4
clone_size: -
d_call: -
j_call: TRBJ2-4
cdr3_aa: CASSSDRNIQYF
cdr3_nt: TGTGCCAGCAGTTCGGACAGAAACATTCAGTACTTC

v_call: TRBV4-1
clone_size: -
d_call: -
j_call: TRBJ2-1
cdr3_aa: CASSQGFLGAHVNEQFF
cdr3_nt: TGCGCCAGCAGCCAAGGATTTCTGGGGGCGCATGTAAATGAGCAGTTCTTC

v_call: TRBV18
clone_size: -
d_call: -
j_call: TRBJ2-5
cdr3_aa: CASSPQTRETQYF
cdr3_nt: TGTGCCAGCTCACCACAGACAAGAGAGACCCAGTACTTC

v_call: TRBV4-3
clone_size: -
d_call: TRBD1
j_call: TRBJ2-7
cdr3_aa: CASSQLRGQGERSYEQYF
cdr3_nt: TGCGCCAGCAGCCAGCTCCGGGGACAGGGGGAACGGTCCTACGAGCAGTACTTC

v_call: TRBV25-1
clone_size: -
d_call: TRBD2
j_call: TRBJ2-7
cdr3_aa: CASNIPGGYEQYF
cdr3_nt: TGTGCCAGCAACATCCCGGGGGGTTACGAGCAGTACTTC

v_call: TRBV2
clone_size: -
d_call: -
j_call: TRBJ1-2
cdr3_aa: CASVWQGRGGYTF
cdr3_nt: TGTGCCAGCGTTTGGCAGGGGAGGGGTGGCTACACCTTC

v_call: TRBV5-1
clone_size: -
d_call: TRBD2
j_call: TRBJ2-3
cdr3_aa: CASSLSGGTTDTQYF
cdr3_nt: TGCGCCAGCAGCCTGAGCGGGGGGACCACAGATACGCAGTATTTT

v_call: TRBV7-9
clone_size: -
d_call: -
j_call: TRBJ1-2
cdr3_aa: CASSETSGQPNYGYTF
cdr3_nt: TGTGCCAGCAGCGAGACTTCCGGACAGCCTAACTATGGCTACACCTTC